The 6 T cell receptor beta chains below all came from one sample that was sequenced in a study of Tregs in tolerant kidney transplant recipients. Using immunoSEQ multiplex PCR, the repertoire was profiled, and TCRdb retains in-frame clones only, with some absent. The sample yields 55,000 to 75,000 clones, more than 75% seen once. Mixed chimerism was transient after nonmyeloablative marrow transplants from related graft donors. The material sequenced was CD4+ T cells from blood (PBMCs), taken 6 months after the transplant. The receptors were gathered from a human patient who received a combined kidney and bone marrow transplant. A subset of T cells may come from the graft donor.

The chain has TRBV4-3 and TRBJ2-3; 9 nucleotides align to TRBD1. The germline V gene encodes CDR1 LGHNA and CDR2 YSLEER. This CDR3 comprises 17 residues. Trimming at V came to 0 bases and at J to 3 bases, leaving 7 bases not matched to a gene. For the CDR3, the DNA is TGCGCCAGCAGCCAAGAGGGCACAGGGGGCGAAACAGATACGCAGTATTTT. Residues: CASSQEGTGGETDTQYF.

This clone was recorded only once. The chain uses TRBV7-9 and TRBJ2-1; D unresolved. This CDR3 region has 13 residues. CDR1 is SEHNR and CDR2 is FQNEAQ in the germline V gene (reference sequence). The V and J ends lost 1 base and 7 bases respectively, with 8 bases between them. The CDR3 here is CASSLGRLNEQFF. CDR3 nucleotides: TGTGCCAGCAGCTTAGGGCGACTGAATGAGCAGTTCTTC.

This sequence joins TRBV18 and TRBJ2-3; 10 nucleotides align to TRBD2. CDR3 length equals 15 residues. CDR1 and CDR2 from the germline V gene are KGHSH and LQKENI. The trim removed 3 bases at V and 6 bases at J, leaving 6 bases unmatched. In DNA form, the CDR3 reads TGTGCCAGCTCACCCCTTAGCGGGGGGATCGATACGCAGTATTTT. Amino acid sequence: CASSPLSGGIDTQYF. Full variable domain (outside the CDR3, taken from reference TRBV18 and TRBJ2-3): NAGVMQNPRHLVRRRGQEARLRCSPMKGHSHVYWYRQLPEEGLKFMVYLQKENIIDESGMPKERFSAEFPKEGPSILRIQQVVRGDSAAYFCASSPLSGGIDTQYFGPGTRLTVL.

The chain joins TRBV30 to TRBJ1-4; no clear D. V lost 2 bases and J 7 bases, leaving 14 bases between the germline ends. This CDR3 spans 14 amino acids. The germline V gene has CDR1 GTSNPN and CDR2 SVGIG (reference sequence). The CDR3 is CAWSPTAAGEKLFF. The CDR3 bases are TGTGCCTGGAGTCCTACAGCGGCCGGTGAAAAACTGTTTTTT.

The chain carries TRBV5-6 and TRBJ1-1, with D unresolved. The germline V gene has CDR1 SGHDT and CDR2 YYEEEE. This CDR3 is 18 amino acids long. V was shortened by 0 bases and J by 0 bases, with 18 bases between the two germline ends. DNA for the CDR3: TGTGCCAGCAGCTTGGGAGGGTGGGTAGTAAAGATGAACACTGAAGCTTTCTTT. It yields the protein CASSLGGWVVKMNTEAFF.

The J gene is TRBJ1-5, the V gene TRBV4-3; D may be TRBD1 (5 bases). The CDR3 spans 15 residues. Trimming stripped 0 bases from V and 5 bases from J, with 11 bases between. Germline V gives CDR1 LGHNA, CDR2 YSLEER. The CDR3 spells CASSQDITGHQPQHF. The CDR3 DNA is TGCGCCAGCAGCCAAGATATCACAGGACATCAGCCCCAGCATTTT.